This TCR beta chain was found in a study of blood T cell repertoires in COVID-19. Overall study context: Acute and convalescent COVID-19 samples came from the United States, Italy and Spain. Sources were T cells, B-cell-depleted T cells, or PBMCs; the material itself was cDNA or gDNA.

This clone showed up just once. The repertoire was sequenced with immunoSEQ multiplex PCR; TCRdb's copy has only in-frame clones and lacks some. Here the sample spans under 130,000 clones, just over 85% being singletons. Germline loops: CDR1 ENHRY, CDR2 SYGVKD. The CDR3 has 17 amino acids. Unmatched junction bases numbered 13, after V lost 2 bases and J lost 8 bases. The TCR originated in a human donor in a cohort sampled during active COVID-19. The rearrangement uses TRBV10-3 and TRBJ2-4; TRBD2 agrees at 9 bases. Sequencing input: peripheral blood. Here the CDR3 DNA reads TGTGCCATCAGTGAGCGCCAGCGGACGCGGGAGGGGGACATTCAGTACTTC. Encoded protein: CAISERQRTREGDIQYF.